This T cell receptor (beta chain) was sequenced in a study of regulatory T cells in long-lasting Graves disease. Many counts were recorded for this clonotype. Stated time point: newly diagnosed GD, antithyroid drugs for less than 3 months. From PBMCs, RNA was extracted and then used to make the TCR library. Collection of peripheral blood (around 10 milliliters) was done using EDTA tubes. CDR3-region Arm-PCR and iRepertoire HTBI primers produced the TCR beta libraries. Using its own MiXCR run on the multiplex PCR reads, TCRdb lists one record per CDR3 protein. Among fewer than 650,000 distinct CDR3 sequences listed, around 15% were seen once. The CDR3 length is 18 residues. The J segment lost 4 bases and the V segment lost 5 bases, leaving 18 bases of the junction unmatched. CDR1 is SGHVS, CDR2 FQNEAQ, per germline. The same data also contributed to another study, on T cells in Graves' hyperthyroidism and ophthalmopathy.

This clonotype originated in a man younger than 30 with Graves disease. The specimen was peripheral blood mononuclear cells (PBMCs), collected at new diagnosis, from a patient treated with antithyroid drugs. V gene TRBV7-8 combines with J gene TRBJ1-2; 8 bases fit TRBD1. The CDR3 loop is CASSGIRDRSGGPYGYTF. The CDR3 DNA is TGTGCCAGCAGCGGAATCCGGGACAGGTCCGGAGGGCCCTATGGCTACACCTTC.